A selection of T cell receptor beta chains follows, all from one sample in a study of cytomegalovirus exposure and HLA in healthy donors. Assay: immunoSEQ multiplex PCR; the TCRdb copy retains only in-frame clones and omits some. The repertoire table contains roughly 80,000 clones. Source material: PBMCs. These TCRs come from a woman aged 30 to 39 in good health and CMV-seronegative. The CDR3 runs from the conserved cysteine through the conserved F or W. A D gene is named only where the DNA matches it firmly.

d_call: TRBD1
j_call: TRBJ1-3
v_call: TRBV11-2
cdr3_nt: TGTGCCAGCAGCTTGGACAGGAACTCTGGAAACACCATATATTTT
cdr3_aa: CASSLDRNSGNTIYF

d_call: NA
j_call: TRBJ2-1
v_call: TRBV15
cdr3_nt: TGTGCCACCAGCAGTCGATCCACCGGCTACAATGAGCAGTTCTTC
cdr3_aa: CATSSRSTGYNEQFF

d_call: TRBD2
j_call: TRBJ2-1
v_call: TRBV5-1
cdr3_nt: TGCGCCAGCAGCCCAGGAGGTGGGCGGGGAGGGAATGAGCAGTTCTTC
cdr3_aa: CASSPGGGRGGNEQFF

d_call: TRBD1
j_call: TRBJ2-5
v_call: TRBV5-6
cdr3_nt: TGTGCCAGCAGCTTGCAAGGGGGCACGGAGACCCAGTACTTC
cdr3_aa: CASSLQGGTETQYF

d_call: NA
j_call: TRBJ1-1
v_call: TRBV19
cdr3_nt: TGTGCCAGTAGTATCCAGGGCAGGAACACTGAAGCTTTCTTT
cdr3_aa: CASSIQGRNTEAFF

d_call: NA
j_call: TRBJ1-1
v_call: TRBV6-5
cdr3_nt: TGTGCCAGCAGTTACTCCCCAGGGCCCGGCGGTGAAGCTTTCTTT
cdr3_aa: CASSYSPGPGGEAFF

d_call: NA
j_call: TRBJ2-1
v_call: TRBV7-9
cdr3_nt: TGTGCCAGCAGCTTAGAATCGGAAGGGGCAGGGCAGTTCTTC
cdr3_aa: CASSLESEGAGQFF

d_call: NA
j_call: TRBJ1-5
v_call: TRBV2
cdr3_nt: TGTGCCAGCAGTAGTACCGGGGCCGGGAGTCAGCCCCAGCATTTT
cdr3_aa: CASSSTGAGSQPQHF

d_call: NA
j_call: TRBJ2-7
v_call: TRBV5-1
cdr3_nt: TGCGCCAGCAGCTTTACCCGACAGGCCCCCTCCTACGAGCAGTACTTC
cdr3_aa: CASSFTRQAPSYEQYF

d_call: NA
j_call: TRBJ2-1
v_call: TRBV5-1
cdr3_nt: TGCGCCAGCAGCTTGGCTGGTTTTCTAAATGAGCAGTTCTTC
cdr3_aa: CASSLAGFLNEQFF

d_call: TRBD2
j_call: TRBJ2-5
v_call: TRBV7-8
cdr3_nt: TGTGCCAGCAGCTTAGCCGGACTAGCGGAGACCCAGTACTTC
cdr3_aa: CASSLAGLAETQYF

d_call: TRBD2
j_call: TRBJ2-1
v_call: TRBV5-6
cdr3_nt: TGTGCCAGCAGCTTGCGGCGCGGGAGCTCCTACAATGAGCAGTTCTTC
cdr3_aa: CASSLRRGSSYNEQFF

d_call: TRBD2
j_call: TRBJ2-7
v_call: TRBV7-9
cdr3_nt: TGTGCCAGCAGCCCCGGGACTAGCAGTGAGCAGTACTTC
cdr3_aa: CASSPGTSSEQYF

d_call: TRBD1
j_call: TRBJ2-7
v_call: TRBV6-6
cdr3_nt: TGTGCCAGCAGCCCGACAGGGCAAGTTGAGCAGTACTTC
cdr3_aa: CASSPTGQVEQYF

d_call: NA
j_call: TRBJ2-3
v_call: TRBV2
cdr3_nt: TGTGCCAGCAGTGACCCTGGTGAGATCTACACAGATACGCAGTATTTT
cdr3_aa: CASSDPGEIYTDTQYF

d_call: NA
j_call: TRBJ2-1
v_call: TRBV28
cdr3_nt: TGTGCCAGCAGTTCGACCGGAGGGAAGCAGTTCTTC
cdr3_aa: CASSSTGGKQFF

d_call: TRBD1
j_call: TRBJ1-1
v_call: TRBV7-2
cdr3_nt: TGTGCCAGCAGCTTATTTCGACAGGGTGAAGCTTTCTTT
cdr3_aa: CASSLFRQGEAFF